This TCR beta chain was sequenced for a study of esophageal squamous cell carcinoma under preoperative chemotherapy. Points from the study as a whole: After treatment, tumor-infiltrating lymphocytes seemed to come partly from incoming peripheral T cells, not only local changes. Peripheral T cells showed a significant TCR diversity increase after chemotherapy, unlike tumor-infiltrating lymphocytes.

As to this clonotype: The antigen remains unidentified.

The time point was: before preoperative PTX-NDP chemotherapy. A single record per CDR3 protein comes from TCRdb applying MiXCR to the PCR reads. The sample carries about 6,600 distinct CDR3 sequences, around 33% recorded once. Germline V gene lookup returns CDR1 MNHEY and CDR2 SVGAGI. The CDR3 extends over 15 amino acids. Sampling was performed from a patient given preoperative chemotherapy. This sequence joins TRBV6-5 and TRBJ2-1, with D hard to call. Matching the DNA end better, TRBJ2-7 makes the J call doubtful. The receptor's source is a human donor with esophageal squamous cell carcinoma. The donor label of this sample is uncertain. The CDR3 protein is CASSYGRRLTCEQYF. DNA of the CDR3: TGTGCCAGCAGTTACGGCAGGCGACTGACCTGCGAGCAGTACTTC.